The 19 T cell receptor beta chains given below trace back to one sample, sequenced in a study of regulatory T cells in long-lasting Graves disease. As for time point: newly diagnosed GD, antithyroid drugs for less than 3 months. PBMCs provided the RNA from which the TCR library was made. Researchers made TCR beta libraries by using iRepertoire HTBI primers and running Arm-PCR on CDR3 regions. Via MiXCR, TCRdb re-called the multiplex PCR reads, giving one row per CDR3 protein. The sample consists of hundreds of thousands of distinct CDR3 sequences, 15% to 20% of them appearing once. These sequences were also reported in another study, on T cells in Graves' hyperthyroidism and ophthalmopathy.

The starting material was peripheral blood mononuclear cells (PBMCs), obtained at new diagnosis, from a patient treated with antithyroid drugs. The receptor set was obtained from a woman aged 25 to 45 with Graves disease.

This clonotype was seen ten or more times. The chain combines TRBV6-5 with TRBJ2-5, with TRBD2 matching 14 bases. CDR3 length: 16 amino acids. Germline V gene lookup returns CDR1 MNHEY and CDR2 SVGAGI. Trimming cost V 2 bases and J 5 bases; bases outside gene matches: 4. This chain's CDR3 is CASSYRTSGRWETQYF. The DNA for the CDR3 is TGTGCCAGCAGTTACCGGACTAGCGGGAGGTGGGAGACCCAGTACTTC.

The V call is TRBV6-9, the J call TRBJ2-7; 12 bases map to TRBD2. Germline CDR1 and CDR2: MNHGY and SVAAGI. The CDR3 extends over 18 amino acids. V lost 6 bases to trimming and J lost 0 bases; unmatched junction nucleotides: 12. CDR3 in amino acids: CASRTTSGGNRPSYEQYF. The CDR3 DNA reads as TGTGCCAGCAGAACGACTAGCGGGGGAAACCGCCCCTCCTACGAGCAGTACTTC.

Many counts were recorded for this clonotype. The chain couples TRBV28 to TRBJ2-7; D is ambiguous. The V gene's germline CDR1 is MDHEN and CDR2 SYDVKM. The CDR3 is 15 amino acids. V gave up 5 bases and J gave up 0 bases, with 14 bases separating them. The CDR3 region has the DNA TGTGCCAGCAGTCCGACACGACCCCTCTCCTACGAGCAGTACTTC. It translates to CASSPTRPLSYEQYF.

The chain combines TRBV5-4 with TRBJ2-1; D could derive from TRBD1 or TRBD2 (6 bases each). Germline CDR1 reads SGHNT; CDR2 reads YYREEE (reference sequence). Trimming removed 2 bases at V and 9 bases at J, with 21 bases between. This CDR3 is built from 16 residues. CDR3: CASSLSYGRGGSEQFF. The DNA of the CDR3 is TGTGCCAGCAGCTTATCTTACGGCAGGGGAGGTAGTGAGCAGTTCTTC.

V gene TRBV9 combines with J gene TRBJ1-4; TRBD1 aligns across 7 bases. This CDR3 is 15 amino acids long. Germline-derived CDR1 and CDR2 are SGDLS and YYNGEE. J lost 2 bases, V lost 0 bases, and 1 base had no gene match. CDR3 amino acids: CASSVEGQTNEKLFF. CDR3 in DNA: TGTGCCAGCAGCGTAGAGGGACAGACTAATGAAAAACTGTTTTTT.

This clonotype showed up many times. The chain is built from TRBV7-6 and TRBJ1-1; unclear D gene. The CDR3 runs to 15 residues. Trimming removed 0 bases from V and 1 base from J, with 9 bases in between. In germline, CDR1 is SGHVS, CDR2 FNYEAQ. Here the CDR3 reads CASSLAGFQNTEAFF. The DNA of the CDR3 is TGTGCCAGCAGCTTAGCGGGGTTCCAGAACACTGAAGCTTTCTTT.

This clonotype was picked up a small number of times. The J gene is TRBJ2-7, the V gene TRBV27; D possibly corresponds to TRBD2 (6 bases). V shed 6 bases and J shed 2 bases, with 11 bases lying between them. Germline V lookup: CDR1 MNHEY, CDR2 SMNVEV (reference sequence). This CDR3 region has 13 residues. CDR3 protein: CASRRRAPYEQYF. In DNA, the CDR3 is TGTGCCAGCAGGAGGAGGGCCCCCTACGAGCAGTACTTC.

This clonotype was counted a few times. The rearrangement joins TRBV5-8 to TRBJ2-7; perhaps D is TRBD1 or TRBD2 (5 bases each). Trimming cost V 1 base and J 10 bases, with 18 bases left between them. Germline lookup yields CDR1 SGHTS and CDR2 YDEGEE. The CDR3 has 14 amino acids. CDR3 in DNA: TGTGCCAGCAGCTTGATACGGGGCACCTCACCCCAGTACTTC. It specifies CASSLIRGTSPQYF.

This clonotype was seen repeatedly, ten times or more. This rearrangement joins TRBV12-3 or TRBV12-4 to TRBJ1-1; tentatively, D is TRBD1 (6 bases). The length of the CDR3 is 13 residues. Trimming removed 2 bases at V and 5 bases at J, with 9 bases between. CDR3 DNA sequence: TGTGCCAGCAGTTTATCAGGGGTTACTGAAGCTTTCTTT. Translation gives CASSLSGVTEAFF.

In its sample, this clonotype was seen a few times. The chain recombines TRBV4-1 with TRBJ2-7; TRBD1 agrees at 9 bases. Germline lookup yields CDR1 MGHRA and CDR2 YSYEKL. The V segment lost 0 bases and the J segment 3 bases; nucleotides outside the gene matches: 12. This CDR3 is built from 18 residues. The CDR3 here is CASSQDSGGDRARYEQYF. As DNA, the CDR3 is TGCGCCAGCAGCCAAGACTCGGGCGGGGACAGGGCTCGCTACGAGCAGTACTTC.

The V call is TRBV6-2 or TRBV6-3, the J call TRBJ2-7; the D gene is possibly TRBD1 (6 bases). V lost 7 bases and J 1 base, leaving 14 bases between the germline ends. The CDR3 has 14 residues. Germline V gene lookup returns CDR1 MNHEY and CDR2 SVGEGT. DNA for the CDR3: TGTGCCAGCAACATCAGGGGTGAGTCCTACGAGCAGTACTTC. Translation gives CASNIRGESYEQYF.

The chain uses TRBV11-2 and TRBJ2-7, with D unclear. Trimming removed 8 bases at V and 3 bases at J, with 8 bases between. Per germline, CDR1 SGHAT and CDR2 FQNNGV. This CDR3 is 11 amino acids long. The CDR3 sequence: CASLLGYEQYF. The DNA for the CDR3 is TGTGCCAGCTTGCTGGGCTACGAGCAGTACTTC.

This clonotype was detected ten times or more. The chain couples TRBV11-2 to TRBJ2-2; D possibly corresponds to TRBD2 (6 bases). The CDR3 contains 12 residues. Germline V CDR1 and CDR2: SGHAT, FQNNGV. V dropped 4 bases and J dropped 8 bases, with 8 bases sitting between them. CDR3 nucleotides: TGTGCCAGCAGCTCCGGGGGTGGGGAGCTGTTTTTT. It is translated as CASSSGGGELFF.

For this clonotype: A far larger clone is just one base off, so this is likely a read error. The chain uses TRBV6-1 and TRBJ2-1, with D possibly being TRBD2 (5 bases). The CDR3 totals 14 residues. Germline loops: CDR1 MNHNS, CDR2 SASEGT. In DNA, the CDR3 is TGTGTCAGCACCGGGGAGCGGCCGTACAATGAGCAGTTCTTC. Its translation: CVSTGERPYNEQFF.

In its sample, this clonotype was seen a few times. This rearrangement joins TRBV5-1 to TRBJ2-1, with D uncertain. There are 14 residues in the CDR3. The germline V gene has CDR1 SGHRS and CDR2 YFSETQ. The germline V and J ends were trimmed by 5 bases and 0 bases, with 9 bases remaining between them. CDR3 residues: CASRRPFSYNEQFF. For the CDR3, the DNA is TGCGCCAGCAGACGACCTTTCTCCTACAATGAGCAGTTCTTC.

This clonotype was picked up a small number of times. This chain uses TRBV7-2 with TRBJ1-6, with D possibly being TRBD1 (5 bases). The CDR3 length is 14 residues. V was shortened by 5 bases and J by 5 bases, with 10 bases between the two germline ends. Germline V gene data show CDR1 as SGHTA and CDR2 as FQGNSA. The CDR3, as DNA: TGTGCCAGCAGCCCGGGACCGAATAATTCACCCCTCCACTTT. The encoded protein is CASSPGPNNSPLHF.

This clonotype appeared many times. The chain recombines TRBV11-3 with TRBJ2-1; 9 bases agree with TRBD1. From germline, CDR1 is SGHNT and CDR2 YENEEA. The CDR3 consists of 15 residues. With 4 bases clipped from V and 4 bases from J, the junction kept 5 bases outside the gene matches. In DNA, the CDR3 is TGTGCCAGCAGCTCGGGACAGGGAGTTTACAATGAGCAGTTCTTC. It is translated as CASSSGQGVYNEQFF.

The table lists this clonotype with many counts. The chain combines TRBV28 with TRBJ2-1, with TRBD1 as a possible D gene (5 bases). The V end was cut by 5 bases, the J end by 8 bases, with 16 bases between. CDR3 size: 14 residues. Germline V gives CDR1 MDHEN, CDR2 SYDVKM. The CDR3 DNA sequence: TGTGCCAGCAGTATACAGGCTTCTCTGGATGAGCAGTTCTTC. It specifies CASSIQASLDEQFF.

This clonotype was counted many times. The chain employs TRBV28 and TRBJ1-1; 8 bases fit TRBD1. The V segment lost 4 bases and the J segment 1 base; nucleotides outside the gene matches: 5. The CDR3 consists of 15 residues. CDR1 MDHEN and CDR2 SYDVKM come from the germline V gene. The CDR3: CASSSGGPRNTEAFF. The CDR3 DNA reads TGTGCCAGCAGTTCAGGGGGCCCTAGGAACACTGAAGCTTTCTTT.